This is a list of T cell receptor beta chains from one sample in a study of T cells in tuberculosis. Measured with immunoSEQ multiplex PCR; TCRdb has only the in-frame clones, and not every one. This sample carries about 50,000 clones, roughly 96% of them seen once, and the ten largest clones take more than 1.4%. The specimen was PBMCs, collected at tuberculosis diagnosis. The origin of the receptors is an adult with tuberculosis. The CDR3 runs from the conserved cysteine through the conserved F or W. A D gene is named only where the DNA matches it firmly. Clone sizes are given selectively: once, few, many, or a class where the clone is expanded.

v_call	clone_size	d_call	j_call	cdr3_aa	cdr3_nt
TRBV7-9	once	-	TRBJ1-4	CASTPGYNEKLFF	TGTGCCAGCACTCCGGGATACAATGAAAAACTGTTTTTT
TRBV5-1	-	-	TRBJ1-3	CASSLGTMGSGNTIYF	TGCGCCAGCAGCTTGGGGACTATGGGCTCTGGAAACACCATATATTTT
TRBV28	-	TRBD2	TRBJ2-2	CASSLLGLAGPTGELFF	TGTGCCAGCAGTTTATTGGGACTAGCGGGTCCCACCGGGGAGCTGTTTTTT
TRBV27	-	-	TRBJ1-2	CASSSWAGARGYTF	TGTGCCAGCAGTTCTTGGGCAGGGGCCAGGGGCTACACCTTC
TRBV29-1	-	-	TRBJ1-1	CSVETQGSTEAFF	TGCAGCGTTGAAACGCAGGGTAGCACTGAAGCTTTCTTT
TRBV7-8	once	-	TRBJ2-3	CASVAGRIFPDTQYF	TGTGCCAGCGTCGCCGGGAGAATATTCCCAGATACGCAGTATTTT
TRBV29-1	-	TRBD1	TRBJ1-2	CSVEDRQGQQQNYGYTF	TGCAGCGTTGAAGACCGACAGGGACAGCAACAAAACTATGGCTACACCTTC
TRBV27	-	-	TRBJ2-1	CASGPSGMNEQFF	TGTGCCAGCGGCCCCTCGGGGATGAATGAGCAGTTCTTC
TRBV11-1	-	TRBD1	TRBJ2-3	CASSSPPGQGAAGTQYF	TGTGCCAGCAGCTCACCCCCGGGACAGGGGGCAGCTGGTACGCAGTATTTT
TRBV20-1	-	TRBD2	TRBJ2-7	CSASLADEQYF	TGCAGTGCTTCACTAGCGGACGAGCAGTACTTC
TRBV11-3	-	TRBD2	TRBJ2-1	CASSQLAGGPNEQFF	TGTGCCAGCAGCCAGCTAGCGGGAGGGCCAAATGAGCAGTTCTTC
TRBV28	-	-	TRBJ1-1	CASSYGPWTEAFF	TGTGCCAGCAGTTATGGCCCCTGGACTGAAGCTTTCTTT
TRBV5-1	once	TRBD2	TRBJ2-1	CASSFGLAGLLNEQFF	TGCGCCAGCAGCTTCGGTCTAGCGGGACTTTTAAATGAGCAGTTCTTC
TRBV2	-	-	TRBJ2-5	CASSDLGGGVAQYF	TGTGCCAGCAGTGATCTAGGGGGTGGAGTGGCCCAGTACTTC
TRBV4-1	-	-	TRBJ1-4	CASSRETANEKLFF	TGCGCCAGCAGCCGGGAGACTGCTAATGAAAAACTGTTTTTT
TRBV20-1	-	-	TRBJ2-7	CSGLGGYEQYF	TGCAGTGGACTGGGGGGTTACGAGCAGTACTTC
TRBV6-1	-	-	TRBJ2-2	CASSDWPGVITGELFF	TGTGCCAGCAGTGATTGGCCCGGAGTTATAACCGGGGAGCTGTTTTTT
TRBV7-9	-	-	TRBJ1-2	CASSRTQGFGGYTF	TGTGCCAGCAGTCGGACTCAGGGGTTCGGGGGCTACACCTTC
TRBV19	-	TRBD1	TRBJ1-1	CASRTGSRAFF	TGTGCCAGTAGGACAGGGAGTAGGGCTTTCTTT
TRBV11-2	-	-	TRBJ2-7	CASRLDSYEQYF	TGTGCCAGCAGACTGGACAGCTACGAGCAGTACTTC
TRBV5-4	once	TRBD2	TRBJ2-5	CASSLDPSGSETQYF	TGTGCCAGCAGCTTGGATCCTAGCGGGAGCGAGACCCAGTACTTC
TRBV4-2	-	TRBD2	TRBJ2-1	CASSQAMGTSDPSYNEQFF	TGTGCCAGCAGCCAAGCGATGGGGACTAGCGATCCCTCCTACAATGAGCAGTTCTTC
TRBV10-1	once	-	TRBJ1-3	CASSESDTSGNTIYF	TGCGCCAGCAGTGAGTCGGACACCTCTGGAAACACCATATATTTT
TRBV28	-	TRBD1	TRBJ1-1	CASSLWGQGLGGNTEAFF	TGTGCCAGCAGTTTATGGGGACAGGGGCTTGGAGGAAACACTGAAGCTTTCTTT